This T cell receptor beta chain comes out of a study of memory CD4+ T cells and cytomegalovirus serostatus. Libraries were prepared by immunoSEQ multiplex PCR; TCRdb keeps only in-frame clonotypes and omits some of them. This sample yields under 55,000 clones, of which about 86% are seen a single time; 2% belongs to the top ten. Single viable CD3+CD4+CD8-CD45RO+ cells were sorted as the memory CD4+ T cells. CDR1 is LNHDA, CDR2 SQIVND, per germline (reference sequence). CDR3 length: 15 amino acids. The V and J ends lost 4 bases and 0 bases, in that order; junction bases with no gene match: 5. Sequencing was performed on memory CD4+ T cells from blood. This clonotype was obtained from an adult in good health and CMV-seropositive. The V gene is TRBV19, the J gene TRBJ2-7, with 8 bases fitting TRBD2. CDR3 residues: CASSTSGGASYEQYF. CDR3 nucleotides: TGTGCCAGTAGTACAAGCGGGGGAGCCTCCTACGAGCAGTACTTC.